The 25 T cell receptor beta chains presented below share a single source sample, sequenced in a study of CD8 T cells in Susac syndrome. RNA totalling about 0.45 to 1 ug underwent reverse transcription with random hexamers. TCRdb re-derived calls from the immunoSEQ multiplex PCR reads in MiXCR, one entry per CDR3 protein. The repertoire holds around 180,000 distinct CDR3 sequences, approximately 95% seen once, with 0.15% to 0.2% in the top ten. The specimen sequenced was CD8+ T cells from PBMCs. Source of these receptors: a human donor with multiple sclerosis.

The genes are TRBV28 and TRBJ2-5, with D perhaps matching TRBD2 (6 bases). Germline V gene data show CDR1 as MDHEN and CDR2 as SYDVKM. This CDR3 is built from 14 residues. V lost 6 bases and J 4 bases, leaving 15 bases between the germline ends. The DNA for the CDR3 is TGTGCCAGCAGCCTCGGGACTCCGAGAGAGACCCAGTACTTC. Translated: CASSLGTPRETQYF.

A single count supports this clonotype. The rearrangement links TRBV11-2 to TRBJ2-2, with D hard to call. Germline V gene lookup returns CDR1 SGHAT and CDR2 FQNNGV. V was pared by 5 bases and J by 6 bases, with 10 bases between. The CDR3 is 13 amino acids. The CDR3 DNA reads TGTGCCAGCAGCCTGGGGATCCCCGGGGAGCTGTTTTTT. It yields the protein CASSLGIPGELFF.

CDR3 nucleotides: TGTGCCATCGCAACTAGCGGGAGTCTTGATACGCAGTATTTT. Translating gives CAIATSGSLDTQYF. The rearrangement links TRBV27 to TRBJ2-3, with 11 positions matching TRBD2. CDR3 length: 14 residues. The J segment lost 6 bases and the V segment lost 10 bases, leaving 9 bases of the junction unmatched. Germline-derived CDR1 and CDR2 are MNHEY and SMNVEV (reference sequence).

The rearrangement links TRBV29-1 to TRBJ2-3, with TRBD2 matching over 7 bases. The CDR3 extends over 15 amino acids. J gave up 0 bases and V 7 bases, and 10 bases lay outside the gene matches. Looked up from germline, CDR1 is SQVTM and CDR2 is ANQGSEA. The CDR3 spells CSAREAAWSTDTQYF. CDR3 bases: TGCAGCGCCCGGGAGGCAGCCTGGAGCACAGATACGCAGTATTTT.

The CDR3 region has the DNA TGCGCCAGCAGCCTACCCGTAGCGGATAGCTCCTACAATGAGCAGTTCTTC. Protein product: CASSLPVADSSYNEQFF. This chain joins TRBV5-1 and TRBJ2-1, with D possibly matching TRBD2 (6 bases). There are 17 residues in the CDR3. The germline CDR1 and CDR2 sequences are SGHRS and YFSETQ. Trimming shortened V by 4 bases and J by 0 bases, and 17 bases separated the two germline ends.

The CDR3 DNA is TGTGCCACCAGTGACCCCACTAGCGACCGCACAGATACGCAGTATTTT. Its translation: CATSDPTSDRTDTQYF. The V and J genes are TRBV24-1 and TRBJ2-3; 7 nucleotides match TRBD2. The germline CDR1 and CDR2 sequences are KGHDR and SFDVKD. Trimming cost V 4 bases and J 1 base; bases outside gene matches: 7. The CDR3 covers 16 residues.

The genes are TRBV25-1 and TRBJ2-3; 8 nucleotides agree with TRBD1. Germline loops: CDR1 MGHDK, CDR2 SYGVNS. CDR3 length: 14 residues. V gave up 4 bases and J gave up 2 bases; unmatched junction bases: 2. CDR3 DNA sequence: TGTGCCAGCAGTGCAGGGGGCGTCACAGATACGCAGTATTTT. Its translation is CASSAGGVTDTQYF. Based on the CDR3 plus reference TRBV25-1 and TRBJ2-3, the full variable domain is EADIYQTPRYLVIGTGKKITLECSQTMGHDKMYWYQQDPGMELHLIHYSYGVNSTEKGDLSSESTVSRIRTEHFPLTLESARPSHTSQYLCASSAGGVTDTQYFGPGTRLTVL.

The chain joins TRBV28 to TRBJ2-3; 10 nucleotides match TRBD2. Trimming took 7 bases from V and 3 from J; bases not matched to a gene: 7. The CDR3 totals 15 residues. CDR1 and CDR2 from the germline V gene are MDHEN and SYDVKM. Here the CDR3 DNA reads TGTGCCAGCAAACTAGTAGCGGGAGGAACAGATACGCAGTATTTT. This translates into CASKLVAGGTDTQYF.

The J gene is TRBJ2-1, the V gene TRBV9; D not resolved. Germline loops: CDR1 SGDLS, CDR2 YYNGEE. The CDR3 covers 13 residues. Trimming cost V 5 bases and J 2 bases, with 8 bases left between them. CDR3 DNA: TGTGCCAGCAGTGCGGAGACCTACAATGAGCAGTTCTTC. The encoded protein is CASSAETYNEQFF.

This chain links TRBV27 with TRBJ2-3; 7 bases align to TRBD1. CDR1 is MNHEY, CDR2 SMNVEV, per germline (reference sequence). V was clipped by 4 bases and J by 4 bases; unmatched bases: 8. This CDR3 has 15 amino acids. The CDR3 region has the DNA TGTGCCAGCAGTTGGCAGGGGGTTACTCCAGATACGCAGTATTTT. The encoded protein is CASSWQGVTPDTQYF.

This chain links TRBV28 with TRBJ2-7; 11 positions agree with TRBD2. Germline lookup yields CDR1 MDHEN and CDR2 SYDVKM. CDR3 length: 17 residues. The V gene end was trimmed by 7 bases and the J gene end by 0 bases; junction bases not matched to a gene: 11. The CDR3 here is CASKPGLAVISSYEQYF. The CDR3 coding sequence is TGTGCCAGCAAACCGGGACTAGCGGTTATCAGCTCCTACGAGCAGTACTTC.

The chain has TRBV13 and TRBJ2-7; D ambiguous. Trimming took 1 base from V and 2 from J, leaving 6 bases between them. Germline V CDR1 and CDR2: PRHDT, FYEKMQ (reference sequence). The CDR3 sequence is 13 residues long. The CDR3 coding sequence is TGTGCCAGCAGCTTAGACGGGCCCTACGAGCAGTACTTC. Translation gives CASSLDGPYEQYF.

The chain has TRBV29-1 and TRBJ2-7; possibly TRBD2 for D (6 bases). Germline values: CDR1 SQVTM, CDR2 ANQGSEA. The CDR3 consists of 15 residues. Trimming took 4 bases from V and 2 from J, leaving 18 bases between them. The CDR3 DNA reads as TGCAGCGTTGGGAGACGGGAGAGGGTCCCCTACGAGCAGTACTTC. Translation gives CSVGRRERVPYEQYF.

J is TRBJ2-5 and V is TRBV15; the D is unclear. This CDR3 is built from 16 residues. Per germline, CDR1 LNHNV and CDR2 YYDKDF (reference sequence). The germline V and J ends were trimmed by 5 bases and 1 base, with 17 bases remaining between them. DNA for the CDR3: TGTGCCACCAGCTTAGTACTGGCAGTCCTCCAAGAGACCCAGTACTTC. Its protein is CATSLVLAVLQETQYF.

The CDR3 DNA follows: TGTGCCAGCAGCCAAGATATTCCCCCCTACGAGCAGTACTTC. Protein: CASSQDIPPYEQYF. The J gene is TRBJ2-7, the V gene TRBV3-1; no clear D. Trimming left V 0 bases short and J 2 bases short, with 8 bases between. This CDR3 is 14 amino acids long. The germline gives CDR1 LGHDT, CDR2 YNNKEL (reference sequence).

As DNA, the CDR3 is TGCAGTGCTAGAGTGCACGGGTTCTACGAGCAGTACTTC. Translated, it gives CSARVHGFYEQYF. The chain recombines TRBV20-1 with TRBJ2-7; D gene ambiguous. Germline values: CDR1 DFQATT, CDR2 SNEGSKA (reference sequence). This CDR3 is 13 amino acids long. V lost 1 base, J lost 3 bases, and 10 bases lay in between.

CDR3 in DNA: TGCAGTGCTAGAGCGGAGACTAGCGGGCTCCGCCCCTACAATGAGCAGTTCTTC. Amino acids: CSARAETSGLRPYNEQFF. The rearrangement joins TRBV20-1 to TRBJ2-1; 10 bases match TRBD2. The CDR3 contains 18 residues. The J segment lost 2 bases and the V segment lost 1 base, leaving 11 bases of the junction unmatched. From germline, CDR1 is DFQATT and CDR2 SNEGSKA (reference sequence).

V gene TRBV2 combines with J gene TRBJ1-5; unclear D gene. The germline gives CDR1 SNHLY, CDR2 FYNNEI. Trimming removed 1 base from V and 2 bases from J, with 6 bases in between. The CDR3 has 14 residues. The CDR3 here is CASSEGIGNQPQHF. CDR3 bases: TGTGCCAGCAGTGAAGGGATTGGCAATCAGCCCCAGCATTTT.

V is TRBV5-1 and J is TRBJ2-1, with TRBD1 identical over 9 bases. Germline V gene data show CDR1 as SGHRS and CDR2 as YFSETQ. CDR3 size: 15 residues. Trimming cost V 4 bases and J 0 bases; bases outside gene matches: 2. As DNA, the CDR3 is TGCGCCAGCAGCGTGGACAGGGGCTCCTACAATGAGCAGTTCTTC. Encoded protein: CASSVDRGSYNEQFF.

The chain carries TRBV6-5 and TRBJ2-6, with D unclear. The ends were cut back, 5 bases at V and 2 bases at J, with 10 bases in the middle. The CDR3 extends over 15 amino acids. CDR1 and CDR2 (germline): MNHEY, SVGAGI. CDR3 DNA: TGTGCCAGCAGTATCAGGTTTCCTGGGGCCAACGTCCTGACTTTC. Its translation: CASSIRFPGANVLTF.

The genes are TRBV19 and TRBJ2-7; D ambiguous. V lost 6 bases and J 3 bases, leaving 9 bases between the germline ends. CDR1 is LNHDA, CDR2 SQIVND, per germline (reference sequence). This CDR3 has 12 amino acids. The DNA of the CDR3 is TGTGCCAGTAGCATCGATAGCTACGAGCAGTACTTC. Translation gives CASSIDSYEQYF.

The chain employs TRBV19 and TRBJ1-2, with D maybe TRBD1 (5 bases). CDR1 is LNHDA and CDR2 is SQIVND in the germline V gene (reference sequence). Trimming removed 3 bases from V and 4 bases from J, with 12 bases in between. This CDR3 comprises 14 residues. In DNA, the CDR3 is TGTGCCAGTAGTATTCCTCCAGGGACCTATGGCTACACCTTC. Its protein is CASSIPPGTYGYTF.

This chain connects TRBV29-1 to TRBJ2-1; 8 bases line up with TRBD2. The V and J ends lost 3 bases and 2 bases, in that order; junction bases with no gene match: 6. Looked up from germline, CDR1 is SQVTM and CDR2 is ANQGSEA. The CDR3 loop spans 15 amino acids. For the CDR3, the DNA is TGCAGCGTTGAGGATAGACTAGCGACCTACAATGAGCAGTTCTTC. Its protein is CSVEDRLATYNEQFF.

V is TRBV12-3 or TRBV12-4 and J is TRBJ1-5, with TRBD1 as a possible D gene (5 bases). V was pared by 5 bases and J by 5 bases, with 13 bases between. The CDR3 runs 14 residues. CDR3 loop: CASSLGAAHQPQHF. Here the CDR3 DNA reads TGTGCCAGCAGTCTCGGGGCAGCCCATCAGCCCCAGCATTTT.

The chain uses TRBV20-1 and TRBJ2-7; D is unresolved. V lost 0 bases, J lost 0 bases, and 12 bases lay in between. Germline V gene data show CDR1 as DFQATT and CDR2 as SNEGSKA (reference sequence). The CDR3 sequence is 15 residues long. In DNA form, the CDR3 reads TGCAGTGCTAGAGATTCCGCTCACAGCTCCTACGAGCAGTACTTC. Protein product: CSARDSAHSSYEQYF.